These T cell receptor beta chains were read from a single sample in a study of cytomegalovirus exposure and HLA in healthy donors. Some clones are missing from TCRdb's copy, which holds only in-frame ones; the method was immunoSEQ multiplex PCR. The sample shows around 180,000 clones, approximately 80% of them seen only once. Material: PBMCs. The origin of the receptors is a woman aged 25-40 years in good health and CMV-seropositive. The CDR3 runs from the conserved cysteine through the conserved F or W. Each record gives: J gene, clone size, CDR3 length, V gene, D gene, CDR3 protein, CDR3 DNA. D genes are given only for firm matches. Rows may omit the clone size; those that give it use once, few, many or a size class.

>TRBJ1-1|.|13|TRBV5-1|.
CASSFADYTEAFF
TGCGCCAGCAGCTTCGCGGACTACACTGAAGCTTTCTTT
>TRBJ1-4|.|11|TRBV6-6|.
CASSYSGGLFF
TGTGCCAGCAGTTACTCCGGGGGACTGTTTTTT
>TRBJ2-5|.|13|TRBV29-1|.
CSVEGTRYQTQYF
TGCAGCGTTGAAGGGACAAGGTATCAAACCCAGTACTTC
>TRBJ1-1|.|13|TRBV6-5|.
CASSERGYSEAFF
TGTGCCAGCAGTGAAAGGGGGTACTCCGAAGCTTTCTTT
>TRBJ1-1|.|15|TRBV7-8|TRBD1
CASSELGQGNTEAFF
TGTGCCAGCAGCGAGTTGGGACAGGGCAACACTGAAGCTTTCTTT
>TRBJ1-1|.|13|TRBV7-6|.
CASSRNMNTEAFF
TGTGCCAGCAGCCGAAACATGAACACTGAAGCTTTCTTT
>TRBJ2-1|.|16|TRBV4-2|TRBD2
CASSQEGLAGGNEQFF
TGTGCCAGCAGCCAAGAGGGACTAGCGGGGGGGAATGAGCAGTTCTTC
>TRBJ1-2|.|14|TRBV5-1|.
CASSLLQADYGYTF
TGCGCCAGCAGCTTGTTGCAGGCCGACTATGGCTACACCTTC
>TRBJ1-1|.|13|TRBV5-4|.
CASSSGQNTEAFF
TGTGCCAGCAGCTCGGGACAGAACACTGAAGCTTTCTTT
>TRBJ2-7|.|14|TRBV9|TRBD1
CASSVTGGSYEQYF
TGTGCCAGCAGCGTTACAGGGGGCAGCTACGAGCAGTACTTC
>TRBJ2-7|.|12|TRBV9|.
CASSVQGSEQYF
TGTGCCAGCAGCGTACAGGGTTCCGAGCAGTACTTC
>TRBJ2-7|once|14|TRBV10-1|TRBD2
CASSSGTSGYEQYF
TGCGCCAGCAGTTCCGGGACTAGCGGCTACGAGCAGTACTTC
>TRBJ2-3|.|16|TRBV5-4|.
CASSLGVLAVTDTQYF
TGTGCCAGCAGCTTGGGAGTTCTTGCGGTAACAGATACGCAGTATTTT
>TRBJ2-2|.|13|TRBV19|.
CASIGGWGGELFF
TGTGCCAGTATTGGAGGTTGGGGCGGGGAGCTGTTTTTT
>TRBJ1-1|.|14|TRBV4-2|.
CASSQGEVGAEAFF
TGTGCCAGCAGCCAAGGAGAGGTAGGCGCTGAGGCTTTCTTT
>TRBJ1-1|.|14|TRBV19|.
CASVMNGLATEAFF
TGTGCCAGTGTGATGAATGGGTTAGCAACTGAAGCTTTCTTT
>TRBJ2-3|.|10|TRBV2|.
CASRGGTQYF
TGTGCCAGCCGAGGTGGAACGCAGTATTTT
>TRBJ1-1|.|13|TRBV6-5|.
CASSYSPMSEAFF
TGTGCCAGCAGTTACTCCCCTATGTCTGAAGCTTTCTTT
>TRBJ1-5|.|15|TRBV28|.
CASSYPDNPYQPQHF
TGTGCCAGCAGTTACCCTGACAACCCATATCAGCCCCAGCATTTT
>TRBJ1-5|once|15|TRBV19|.
CASSIVSGVNQPQHF
TGTGCCAGTAGTATAGTTTCAGGGGTCAATCAGCCCCAGCATTTT
>TRBJ1-1|.|13|TRBV11-2|.
CASSFNLNTEAFF
TGTGCCAGCAGCTTTAATTTGAACACTGAAGCTTTCTTT
>TRBJ1-4|few|13|TRBV9|.
CASSEDNNEKLFF
TGTGCCAGCAGCGAGGACAATAATGAAAAACTGTTTTTT
>TRBJ2-1|.|17|TRBV5-1|.
CASSPPTGPVRYNEQFF
TGCGCCAGCAGCCCCCCAACAGGCCCCGTCAGATACAATGAGCAGTTCTTC
>TRBJ2-7|.|12|TRBV7-9|.
CASSGQTYEQYF
TGTGCCAGCAGCGGACAGACCTACGAGCAGTACTTC
>TRBJ2-7|.|14|TRBV5-1|.
CASSLDPSAYEQYF
TGCGCCAGCAGCTTGGATCCCTCAGCCTACGAGCAGTACTTC
>TRBJ2-7|.|14|TRBV6-1|.
CASSHGIAGEHTYF
TGTGCCAGCAGTCATGGGATCGCGGGTGAGCATACGTACTTC
>TRBJ2-7|.|14|TRBV27|.
CASSLAGTPYEQYF
TGTGCCAGCAGTTTGGCGGGGACCCCCTACGAGCAGTACTTC
>TRBJ2-7|few|13|TRBV10-3|.
CAIKSGDPYEQYF
TGTGCCATCAAATCAGGCGACCCCTACGAGCAGTACTTC
>TRBJ1-4|once|13|TRBV9|.
CASSGGPGRVLFF
TGTGCCAGCAGCGGGGGCCCGGGGAGGGTACTGTTTTTT
>TRBJ1-2|few|15|TRBV18|.
CASSPSPGQLYGYTF
TGTGCCAGCTCACCTTCCCCGGGACAACTCTATGGCTACACCTTC
>TRBJ2-5|.|15|TRBV18|TRBD2
CASSPSSGGIKTQYF
TGTGCCAGCTCACCGTCATCCGGGGGGATAAAGACCCAGTACTTC
>TRBJ1-3|.|15|TRBV27|.
CASSPWGGPGNTIYF
TGTGCCAGCAGTCCCTGGGGGGGCCCGGGAAACACCATATATTTT
>TRBJ1-2|few|13|TRBV12-2|.
CASRPVGRLIYTF
TGTGCAAGTCGCCCCGTGGGGAGGCTCATCTACACCTTC
>TRBJ2-7|.|17|TRBV7-6|TRBD1
CASSARSGTGVFREQYF
TGTGCCAGCAGCGCCCGGAGCGGGACAGGGGTTTTTCGCGAGCAGTACTTC
>TRBJ2-3|.|14|TRBV28|.
CASSQGGDTDTQYF
TGTGCCAGCAGTCAGGGCGGAGACACAGATACGCAGTATTTT
>TRBJ1-1|.|12|TRBV7-9|.
CSSSFGGTEAFF
TGTTCCAGCAGCTTTGGGGGGACTGAAGCTTTCTTT
>TRBJ2-3|.|17|TRBV7-2|.
CASSLVPIGVFTDTQYF
TGTGCCAGCAGCTTAGTTCCGATAGGGGTTTTCACAGATACGCAGTATTTT
>TRBJ1-6|.|14|TRBV25-1|.
CASSEEGYNSPLHF
TGTGCCAGCAGTGAGGAGGGTTATAATTCACCCCTCCACTTT
>TRBJ1-1|once|14|TRBV4-3|.
CASSPDSFYTEAFF
TGCGCCAGCAGTCCGGACAGCTTTTACACTGAAGCTTTCTTT
>TRBJ2-3|.|14|TRBV5-6|.
CASSPGAWTDTQYF
TGTGCCAGCAGCCCGGGAGCATGGACAGATACGCAGTATTTT
>TRBJ2-3|.|14|TRBV6-5|.
CASSYSRVSDTQYF
TGTGCCAGCAGTTACTCGAGGGTGTCCGATACGCAGTATTTT
>TRBJ2-7|.|14|TRBV9|.
CASSSGPRVYEQYF
TGTGCCAGCAGCAGCGGCCCTAGGGTCTACGAGCAGTACTTC
>TRBJ2-5|.|14|TRBV7-9|.
CASSLVGSQETQYF
TGTGCCAGCAGCTTAGTTGGCTCCCAAGAGACCCAGTACTTC
>TRBJ2-7|.|11|TRBV6-5|.
CASSYLLEQYF
TGTGCCAGCAGTTACCTCCTGGAGCAGTACTTC
>TRBJ2-1|.|15|TRBV27|.
CASRPRLGVGHEQFF
TGTGCCAGCAGACCCCGACTAGGGGTCGGGCATGAGCAGTTCTTC
>TRBJ1-2|.|13|TRBV10-2|.
CASSYRDGWGYTF
TGCGCCAGCAGCTACAGGGATGGTTGGGGCTACACCTTC
>TRBJ1-6|.|15|TRBV6-5|TRBD1
CASSYVGQGNSPLHF
TGTGCCAGCAGTTACGTGGGACAGGGAAATTCACCCCTCCACTTT
>TRBJ2-5|.|16|TRBV7-6|TRBD2
CASSKPGLVAGETQYF
TGTGCCAGCAGCAAGCCGGGACTAGTGGCCGGGGAGACCCAGTACTTC